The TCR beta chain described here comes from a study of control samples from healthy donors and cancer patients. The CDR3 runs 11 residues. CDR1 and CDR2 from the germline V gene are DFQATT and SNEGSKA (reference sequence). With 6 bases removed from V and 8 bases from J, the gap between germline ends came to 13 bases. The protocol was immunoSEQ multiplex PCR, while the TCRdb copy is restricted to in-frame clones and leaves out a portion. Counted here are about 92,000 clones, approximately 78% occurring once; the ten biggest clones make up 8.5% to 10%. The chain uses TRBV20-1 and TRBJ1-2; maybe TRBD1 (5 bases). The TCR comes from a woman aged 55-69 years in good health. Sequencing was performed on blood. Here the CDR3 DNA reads TGCAGTGCCCGGGACGTTCCCGGCTACACCTTC. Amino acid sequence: CSARDVPGYTF.